These 17 T cell receptor beta chains were sequenced from one sample in a study of blood T cell repertoires in COVID-19. Only in-frame clones appear in the TCRdb table, and some are missing; sequencing was by immunoSEQ multiplex PCR. This sample has around 140,000 clones, with roughly 88% found just once. The sequenced sample was peripheral blood. The receptors were gathered from a man in his sixties or seventies with acute or convalescent COVID-19.

This clone was seen more than once but under ten times. The chain recombines TRBV10-2 with TRBJ1-2; D gene ambiguous. This CDR3 region has 13 residues. V lost 8 bases and J 0 bases, leaving 10 bases between the germline ends. Germline V gene lookup returns CDR1 WSHSY and CDR2 SAAADI. DNA for the CDR3: TGCGCCAGCTCCCCTGAGCCTAACTATGGCTACACCTTC. Protein sequence: CASSPEPNYGYTF.

This clone was picked up a small number of times. The CDR3 nucleotides read TGCGCCAGCATGAGACTAGCGGGATACAATGAGCAGTTCTTC. It codes for CASMRLAGYNEQFF. V is TRBV5-1 and J is TRBJ2-1, with TRBD2 matching 11 bases. Germline V lookup: CDR1 SGHRS, CDR2 YFSETQ. The ends lost 6 bases at V and 4 bases at J; junction bases unmatched: 3. This CDR3 contains 14 residues. The variable domain in full, with the rest retrieved from reference TRBV5-1 and TRBJ2-1, is KAGVTQTPRYLIKTRGQQVTLSCSPISGHRSVSWYQQTPGQGLQFLFEYFSETQRNKGNFPGRFSGRQFSNSRSEMNVSTLELGDSALYLCASMRLAGYNEQFFGPGTRLTVL.

The V gene is TRBV28, the J gene TRBJ1-6; no clear D. The germline gives CDR1 MDHEN, CDR2 SYDVKM. This CDR3 contains 17 residues. Between the trimmed V and J ends, which lost 3 bases and 0 bases, there was a span of 12 bases. Here the CDR3 reads CASSFMSGGSYNSPLHF. The CDR3 coding sequence is TGTGCCAGCAGTTTTATGTCGGGTGGCTCCTATAATTCACCCCTCCACTTT.

The chain couples TRBV18 to TRBJ2-2, with 11 bases identical to TRBD1. This CDR3 comprises 15 residues. In germline, CDR1 is KGHSH, CDR2 LQKENI. V gave up 5 bases and J gave up 2 bases; unmatched junction bases: 1. CDR3 in amino acids: CASSRTGGNTGELFF. CDR3 bases: TGTGCCAGCTCAAGGACAGGGGGCAACACCGGGGAGCTGTTTTTT.

This chain connects TRBV10-1 to TRBJ2-5; 10 positions match TRBD2. CDR3 length equals 16 residues. Germline CDR1 is WNHNN and CDR2 is SYGVQD (reference sequence). V was clipped by 2 bases and J by 7 bases; unmatched bases: 10. CDR3 protein: CASSEKSLAGVGTQYF. DNA of the CDR3: TGCGCCAGCAGTGAGAAATCGCTAGCGGGGGTTGGGACCCAGTACTTC.

This clone was seen only once. CDR3 sequence: CASSSLDTQYF. CDR3 coding DNA: TGTGCCAGCAGTTCCCTAGATACGCAGTATTTT. The rearrangement joins TRBV6-6 to TRBJ2-3, with D unclear. Germline V CDR1 and CDR2: MNHNY, SVGAGI (reference sequence). Trimming removed 4 bases at V and 5 bases at J, with 4 bases between. This CDR3 region has 11 residues.

This chain links TRBV19 with TRBJ2-1; 7 nucleotides align to TRBD2. Unmatched junction bases numbered 5, after V lost 5 bases and J lost 1 base. CDR1 and CDR2 (germline): LNHDA, SQIVND (reference sequence). There are 15 residues in the CDR3. CDR3 protein: CASSQLAGSYNEQFF. The CDR3 bases are TGTGCCAGTAGTCAATTAGCGGGTTCCTACAATGAGCAGTTCTTC.

The CDR3 reads CASSEGPNLGGQPQHF. The CDR3 coding sequence is TGTGCCAGCTCAGAGGGACCAAACCTCGGGGGTCAGCCCCAGCATTTT. The chain has TRBV18 and TRBJ1-5; weak D call: TRBD1 (5 bases). The ends were cut back, 5 bases at V and 6 bases at J, with 20 bases in the middle. Looked up from germline, CDR1 is KGHSH and CDR2 is LQKENI. The CDR3 consists of 16 residues. Looking up the rest from reference TRBV18 and TRBJ1-5 gives the full variable domain: NAGVMQNPRHLVRRRGQEARLRCSPMKGHSHVYWYRQLPEEGLKFMVYLQKENIIDESGMPKERFSAEFPKEGPSILRIQQVVRGDSAAYFCASSEGPNLGGQPQHFGDGTRLSIL.

The rearrangement links TRBV29-1 to TRBJ2-2; D remains unclear. Germline V CDR1 and CDR2: SQVTM, ANQGSEA. The ends were cut back, 7 bases at V and 3 bases at J, with 18 bases in the middle. The CDR3 loop spans 15 amino acids. CDR3 region: CSARRGSSDTGELFF. CDR3 coding DNA: TGCAGCGCCAGACGCGGATCGAGTGACACCGGGGAGCTGTTTTTT.

The V call is TRBV19, the J call TRBJ1-3, with D hard to call. The CDR3 spans 14 residues. V was trimmed by 4 bases and J by 0 bases, leaving 7 bases between them. Germline V CDR1 and CDR2: LNHDA, SQIVND (reference sequence). CDR3 nucleotide sequence: TGTGCCAGTAGTACACAGCCCTCTGGAAACACCATATATTTT. Protein product: CASSTQPSGNTIYF.

V usage is TRBV30 and J usage is TRBJ2-2; D not certain. This CDR3 contains 13 residues. V gave up 0 bases and J gave up 1 base, with 3 bases separating them. Germline V gene lookup returns CDR1 GTSNPN and CDR2 SVGIG (reference sequence). CDR3 region: CAWSVQNTGELFF. Written as DNA, the CDR3 is TGTGCCTGGAGTGTACAGAACACCGGGGAGCTGTTTTTT.

CDR3 DNA: TGTGCCAGCAGCGTAGCTATAAGCCTAGCGGGAATCGGTGAGCAGTTCTTC. Its protein product is CASSVAISLAGIGEQFF. The V call is TRBV9, the J call TRBJ2-1; TRBD2 aligns across 9 bases. This CDR3 is 17 amino acids long. In germline, CDR1 is SGDLS, CDR2 YYNGEE. V lost 0 bases to trimming and J lost 9 bases; unmatched junction nucleotides: 13.

J is TRBJ1-2 and V is TRBV10-3; 7 bases line up with TRBD1. This CDR3 has 13 residues. CDR1 and CDR2 (germline): ENHRY, SYGVKD. V dropped 6 bases and J dropped 6; count of bases not matched to a gene: 7. The CDR3 nucleotides are TGTGCCATCAGGGAAGGGGGCGAGGATGGCTACACCTTC. Amino acid sequence: CAIREGGEDGYTF.

This clone was seen just once. The rearrangement uses TRBV5-1 and TRBJ2-5; 7 nucleotides align to TRBD1. With 3 bases clipped from V and 4 bases from J, the junction kept 6 bases outside the gene matches. The germline V gene encodes CDR1 SGHRS and CDR2 YFSETQ. The CDR3 consists of 14 residues. CDR3 protein: CASSSTGVRETQYF. CDR3 coding DNA: TGCGCCAGCAGCTCCACAGGGGTGCGAGAGACCCAGTACTTC.

The chain links TRBV6-2 or TRBV6-3 to TRBJ2-7; a possible D gene is TRBD2 (5 bases). The CDR3 runs to 13 residues. The germline V gene has CDR1 MNHEY and CDR2 SVGEGT. V shed 4 bases and J shed 5 bases, with 12 bases lying between them. Here the CDR3 DNA reads TGTGCCAGCAGTTCCCTAGCCTTGAACGAGCAGTACTTC. This sequence encodes CASSSLALNEQYF.

This chain links TRBV27 with TRBJ2-5; 9 nucleotides agree with TRBD1. The ends lost 6 bases at V and 9 bases at J; junction bases unmatched: 8. The CDR3 loop spans 13 amino acids. The germline CDR1 and CDR2 sequences are MNHEY and SMNVEV (reference sequence). The CDR3 nucleotides read TGTGCCAGCAGGCGAGGGGACAGGGTGGCCCAGTACTTC. Its translation: CASRRGDRVAQYF.

CDR3 residues: CASTGGIYEQYF. The CDR3 DNA follows: TGTGCCTCTACAGGGGGCATCTACGAGCAGTACTTC. The rearrangement joins TRBV28 to TRBJ2-7, with 9 bases lining up with TRBD1. CDR1 is MDHEN and CDR2 is SYDVKM in the germline V gene. This CDR3 contains 12 residues. V shed 11 bases and J 3 bases; nucleotides not matched to a gene: 5.